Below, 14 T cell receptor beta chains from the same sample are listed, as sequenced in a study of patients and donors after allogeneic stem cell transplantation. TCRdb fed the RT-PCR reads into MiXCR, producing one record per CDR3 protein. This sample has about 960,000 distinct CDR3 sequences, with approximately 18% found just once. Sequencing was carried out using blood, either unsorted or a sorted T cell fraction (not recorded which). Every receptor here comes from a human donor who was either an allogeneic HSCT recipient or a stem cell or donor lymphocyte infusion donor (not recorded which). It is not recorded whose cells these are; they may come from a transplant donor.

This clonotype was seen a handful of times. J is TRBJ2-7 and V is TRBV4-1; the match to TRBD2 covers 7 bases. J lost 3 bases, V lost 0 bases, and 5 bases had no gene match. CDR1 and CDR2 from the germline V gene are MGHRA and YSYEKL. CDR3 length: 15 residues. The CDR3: CASSQEIAGRYEQYF. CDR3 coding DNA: TGCGCCAGCAGCCAAGAGATAGCGGGCCGCTACGAGCAGTACTTC.

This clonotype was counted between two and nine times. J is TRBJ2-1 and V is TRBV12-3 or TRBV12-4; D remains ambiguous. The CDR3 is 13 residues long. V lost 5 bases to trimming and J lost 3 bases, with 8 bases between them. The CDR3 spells CASSKMSYNEQFF. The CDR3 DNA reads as TGTGCCAGCAGTAAAATGAGCTACAATGAGCAGTTCTTC.

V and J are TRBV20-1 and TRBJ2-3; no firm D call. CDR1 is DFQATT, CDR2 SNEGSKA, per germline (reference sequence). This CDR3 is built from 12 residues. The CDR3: CSTPISTDTQYF. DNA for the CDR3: TGCAGCACACCGATTAGCACAGATACGCAGTATTTT.

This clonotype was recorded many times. CDR3 protein: CSVTRGGELFF. In DNA form, the CDR3 reads TGCAGCGTTACCAGGGGGGGGGAGCTGTTTTTT. This chain joins TRBV29-1 and TRBJ2-2; 7 nucleotides match TRBD1. Germline CDR1 SQVTM, CDR2 ANQGSEA. Losses at the gene ends were 5 bases for V and 8 bases for J; bases not matched to a gene: 2. The CDR3 extends over 11 amino acids.

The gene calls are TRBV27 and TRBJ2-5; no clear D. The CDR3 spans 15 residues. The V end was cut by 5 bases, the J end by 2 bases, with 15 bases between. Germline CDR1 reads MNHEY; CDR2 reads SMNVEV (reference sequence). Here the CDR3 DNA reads TGTGCCAGCAGTCCCCTAGAAAAGGTACAAGAGACCCAGTACTTC. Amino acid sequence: CASSPLEKVQETQYF.

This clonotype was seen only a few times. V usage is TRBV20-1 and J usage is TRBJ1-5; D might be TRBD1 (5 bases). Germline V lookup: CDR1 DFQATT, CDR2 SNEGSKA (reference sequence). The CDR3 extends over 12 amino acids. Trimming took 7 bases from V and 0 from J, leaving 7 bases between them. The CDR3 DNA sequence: TGCAGTGGACAGAATAGCAATCAGCCCCAGCATTTT. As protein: CSGQNSNQPQHF.

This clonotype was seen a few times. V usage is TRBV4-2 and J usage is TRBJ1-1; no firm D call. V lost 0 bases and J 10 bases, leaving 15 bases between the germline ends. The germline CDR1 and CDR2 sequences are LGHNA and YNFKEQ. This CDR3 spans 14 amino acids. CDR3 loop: CASSQEGQRSRAFF. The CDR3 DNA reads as TGTGCCAGCAGCCAAGAAGGCCAACGGTCCCGAGCTTTCTTT.

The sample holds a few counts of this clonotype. The CDR3 reads CATSDLQVADTQYF. The CDR3 DNA reads TGTGCCACCAGTGATTTACAGGTAGCGGATACGCAGTATTTT. The chain uses TRBV24-1 and TRBJ2-3; D could derive from TRBD1 or TRBD2 (5 bases each). Trimming took 1 base from V and 6 from J, leaving 10 bases between them. The germline V gene has CDR1 KGHDR and CDR2 SFDVKD. The CDR3 is 14 residues long.

The CDR3 protein is CASKTSETLLYNEQFF. The CDR3 bases are TGTGCCAGCAAGACTAGCGAGACATTATTGTACAATGAGCAGTTCTTC. V usage is TRBV2 and J usage is TRBJ2-1, with TRBD2 matching 8 bases. The CDR3 consists of 16 residues. The V gene end was trimmed by 7 bases and the J gene end by 4 bases; junction bases not matched to a gene: 12. Per the germline V gene, CDR1 is SNHLY and CDR2 is FYNNEI. Looking up the rest from reference TRBV2 and TRBJ2-1 gives the full variable domain: EPEVTQTPSHQVTQMGQEVILRCVPISNHLYFYWYRQILGQKVEFLVSFYNNEISEKSEIFDDQFSVERPDGSNFTLKIRSTKLEDSAMYFCASKTSETLLYNEQFFGPGTRLTVL.

In nucleotides, the CDR3 is TGTGCCAGCAGCTTAGCGCTCCGGGTTCCCTACGAGCAGTACTTC. Residues: CASSLALRVPYEQYF. The V call is TRBV7-8, the J call TRBJ2-7; D unclear. The germline gives CDR1 SGHVS, CDR2 FQNEAQ. V shed 0 bases and J shed 2 bases, with 11 bases lying between them. The CDR3 length is 15 residues.

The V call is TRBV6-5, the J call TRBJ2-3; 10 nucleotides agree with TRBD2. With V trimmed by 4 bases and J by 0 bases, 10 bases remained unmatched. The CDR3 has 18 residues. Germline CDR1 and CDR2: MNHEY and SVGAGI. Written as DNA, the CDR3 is TGTGCCAGCAGTTTTACCGGGACTAGCGAAAGTAGCACAGATACGCAGTATTTT. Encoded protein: CASSFTGTSESSTDTQYF.

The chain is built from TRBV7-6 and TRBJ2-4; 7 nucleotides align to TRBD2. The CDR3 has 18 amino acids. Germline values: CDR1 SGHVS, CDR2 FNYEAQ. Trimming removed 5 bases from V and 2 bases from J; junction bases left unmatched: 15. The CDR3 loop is CASSQSLVASGTKNIQYF. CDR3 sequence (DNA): TGTGCCAGCAGCCAAAGCTTAGTCGCTAGCGGCACCAAAAACATTCAGTACTTC.

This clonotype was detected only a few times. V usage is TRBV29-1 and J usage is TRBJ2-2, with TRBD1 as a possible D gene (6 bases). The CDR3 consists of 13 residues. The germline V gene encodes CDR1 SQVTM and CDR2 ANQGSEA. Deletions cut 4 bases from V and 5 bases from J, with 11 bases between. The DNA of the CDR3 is TGCAGCGTTGGCAGGGGTGAAACCGGGGAGCTGTTTTTT. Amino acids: CSVGRGETGELFF.

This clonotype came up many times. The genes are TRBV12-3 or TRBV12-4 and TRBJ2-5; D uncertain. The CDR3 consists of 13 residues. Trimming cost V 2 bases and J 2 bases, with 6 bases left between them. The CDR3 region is CASSLLVQETQYF. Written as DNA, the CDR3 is TGTGCCAGCAGTTTACTAGTACAAGAGACCCAGTACTTC.